Listed here are 21 T cell receptor beta chains from one sample, sequenced in a study of beta chain features in type 1 diabetes. Study-wide points: Shorter TCRB CDR3s, moderately but significantly so, marked every one of the four CD4+ subsets in Type 1 diabetes patients.

Reverse transcription of all isolated RNA meant that expressed TCRB transcripts were sequenced. Measured with immunoSEQ multiplex PCR; TCRdb has only the in-frame clones, and not every one. Found here are a few hundred thousand clones, roughly an eighth of them singletons; the top ten hold about 0.01%. The antigens these receptors bind are not known. Sample: naive CD4+ T cells from blood. The receptors shown here come from a woman between 18 and 30 years old with type 1 diabetes.

The chain carries TRBV30 and TRBJ1-4; D remains ambiguous. V was pared by 5 bases and J by 8 bases, with 9 bases between. This CDR3 region has 11 residues. The germline CDR1 and CDR2 sequences are GTSNPN and SVGIG (reference sequence). CDR3 amino acids: CAWGYGEKLFF. CDR3 nucleotide sequence: TGTGCCTGGGGGTACGGGGAAAAACTGTTTTTT.

A few counts support this clone. Other nucleotide sequences from this sample produce the same CDR3. The J gene is TRBJ2-1, the V gene TRBV7-8; possibly TRBD1 for D (7 bases). Per germline, CDR1 SGHVS and CDR2 FQNEAQ. This CDR3 comprises 15 residues. The ends were cut back, 2 bases at V and 0 bases at J, with 8 bases in the middle. The CDR3 sequence is CASSLQGGSYNEQFF. The CDR3 bases are TGTGCCAGCAGCTTACAGGGGGGCTCCTACAATGAGCAGTTCTTC. The entire variable domain, with the rest obtained from reference TRBV7-8 and TRBJ2-1, is as follows: GAGVSQSPRYKVAKRGQDVALRCDPISGHVSLFWYQQALGQGPEFLTYFQNEAQLDKSGLPSDRFFAERPEGSVSTLKIQRTQQEDSAVYLCASSLQGGSYNEQFFGPGTRLTVL.

The chain uses TRBV6-5 and TRBJ2-1; D is perhaps TRBD1 (5 bases). V was pared by 5 bases and J by 5 bases, with 16 bases between. Germline assignment: CDR1 MNHEY and CDR2 SVGAGI. This CDR3 is built from 15 residues. The CDR3 loop reads CASSATVTAHNEQFF. The DNA of the CDR3 is TGTGCCAGCAGTGCAACCGTGACAGCTCACAATGAGCAGTTCTTC.

There are a few counts of this clone. The chain links TRBV5-4 to TRBJ1-1, with 8 nucleotides matching TRBD1. Germline values: CDR1 SGHNT, CDR2 YYREEE (reference sequence). There are 14 residues in the CDR3. V dropped 4 bases and J dropped 4; count of bases not matched to a gene: 6. The CDR3: CASSGGQGFTEAFF. The CDR3 DNA reads as TGTGCCAGCAGCGGAGGACAGGGCTTCACTGAAGCTTTCTTT.

V usage is TRBV30 and J usage is TRBJ1-4; TRBD1 is a possible D gene (5 bases). The CDR3 runs to 16 residues. From germline, CDR1 is GTSNPN and CDR2 SVGIG (reference sequence). Trimming removed 2 bases from V and 3 bases from J, with 16 bases in between. CDR3 sequence reads: CAWSLRGGGANEKLFF. CDR3 sequence (DNA): TGTGCCTGGAGTCTCCGGGGTGGAGGGGCTAATGAAAAACTGTTTTTT.

The rearrangement links TRBV5-4 to TRBJ2-7, with TRBD1 identical over 10 bases. This CDR3 region has 14 residues. After removal of 4 bases from V and 1 base from J, the junction contained 2 bases not matched to a gene. Germline V lookup: CDR1 SGHNT, CDR2 YYREEE (reference sequence). The CDR3 DNA follows: TGTGCCAGCAGCCAGGACAGGGGGTCCTACGAGCAGTACTTC. Protein: CASSQDRGSYEQYF. The whole variable domain, filled in from reference TRBV5-4 and TRBJ2-7, reads ETGVTQSPTHLIKTRGQQVTLRCSSQSGHNTVSWYQQALGQGPQFIFQYYREEENGRGNFPPRFSGLQFPNYSSELNVNALELDDSALYLCASSQDRGSYEQYFGPGTRLTVT.

The gene calls are TRBV27 and TRBJ2-1; D is undetermined. The V gene's germline CDR1 is MNHEY and CDR2 SMNVEV (reference sequence). This CDR3 is built from 11 residues. The germline V and J ends were trimmed by 7 bases and 9 bases, with 10 bases remaining between them. CDR3 nucleotide sequence: TGTGCCAGCACCGGGTTCGGTGAGCAGTTCTTC. Amino acid sequence: CASTGFGEQFF.

The chain has TRBV12-5 and TRBJ2-2; 7 bases align to TRBD2. CDR1 is LGHNT and CDR2 is FRNRAP in the germline V gene. The length of the CDR3 is 16 residues. The trim removed 6 bases at V and 3 bases at J, leaving 10 bases unmatched. CDR3 DNA: TGTGCTAGTGGCCTGCTCCGGGGGGACTACACCGGGGAGCTGTTTTTT. Protein sequence: CASGLLRGDYTGELFF.

This chain joins TRBV14 and TRBJ2-3, with D unclear. V lost 2 bases and J lost 5, with 11 bases in between. This CDR3 contains 14 residues. Germline V lookup: CDR1 SGHDN, CDR2 FVKESK. The CDR3 nucleotides are TGTGCCAGCAGCCAATTCAGGCCCGGAGATACGCAGTATTTT. Its translation is CASSQFRPGDTQYF.

This clone was found a few times. J is TRBJ2-7 and V is TRBV29-1; D is unresolved. Trimming removed 6 bases at V and 2 bases at J, with 17 bases between. The length of the CDR3 is 14 residues. Germline CDR1 and CDR2: SQVTM and ANQGSEA. CDR3 region: CSVVRQTGPYEQYF. For the CDR3, the DNA is TGCAGCGTAGTAAGACAAACTGGCCCCTACGAGCAGTACTTC.

The rearrangement joins TRBV21-1 to TRBJ2-2; the D call of TRBD1 is as the table states it, not checked on the DNA. TRBV21-1 is deemed a pseudogene. The CDR3 has 15 residues. The chain's CDR3 is CASIAQGENTGELFF. CDR3 nucleotides: TGTGCCAGCATCGCGCAGGGCGAGAACACCGGGGAGCTGTTTTTT.

The gene calls are TRBV30 and TRBJ2-2, with D uncertain. V was pared by 0 bases and J by 7 bases, with 3 bases between. Germline loops: CDR1 GTSNPN, CDR2 SVGIG (reference sequence). The CDR3 consists of 11 residues. The CDR3 DNA reads TGTGCCTGGAGTGTCGGCGGGGAGCTGTTTTTT. Protein sequence: CAWSVGGELFF.

A few counts support this clone. The V gene is TRBV4-3, the J gene TRBJ2-3; D may be TRBD2 (7 bases). This CDR3 is built from 15 residues. Trimming shortened V by 1 base and J by 1 base, and 9 bases separated the two germline ends. From germline, CDR1 is LGHNA and CDR2 YSLEER. CDR3 DNA sequence: TGCGCCAGCAGCCAAGGGGAGGGGGGCACAGATACGCAGTATTTT. This codes for CASSQGEGGTDTQYF.

The chain couples TRBV5-1 to TRBJ2-3; possibly TRBD2 for D (6 bases). CDR1 is SGHRS, CDR2 YFSETQ, per germline. V dropped 1 base and J dropped 5 bases, with 11 bases sitting between them. This CDR3 has 14 residues. In DNA, the CDR3 is TGCGCCAGCAGCTTGATGAGGGAGGAAGATACGCAGTATTTT. The encoded protein is CASSLMREEDTQYF.

The chain recombines TRBV7-8 with TRBJ2-1, with D hard to call. The CDR3 consists of 13 residues. Germline values: CDR1 SGHVS, CDR2 FQNEAQ. V was cut by 1 base and J by 3 bases, with 4 bases left in between. This CDR3 is CASSLGSYNEQFF. In nucleotides, the CDR3 is TGTGCCAGCAGCTTAGGCAGCTACAATGAGCAGTTCTTC.

V is TRBV11-3 and J is TRBJ2-1, with 8 nucleotides matching TRBD2. The CDR3 totals 13 residues. Losses at the gene ends were 8 bases for V and 6 bases for J; bases not matched to a gene: 6. Germline CDR1 SGHNT, CDR2 YENEEA. Here the CDR3 DNA reads TGTGCCAGCGAACGACTAGCGAGCAATGAGCAGTTCTTC. Protein product: CASERLASNEQFF. Supplemented by reference TRBV11-3 and TRBJ2-1, the full variable domain reads EAGVVQSPRYKIIEKKQPVAFWCNPISGHNTLYWYLQNLGQGPELLIRYENEEAVDDSQLPKDRFSAERLKGVDSTLKIQPAELGDSAVYLCASERLASNEQFFGPGTRLTVL.

This clone has just a few counts. This chain joins TRBV29-1 and TRBJ2-1, with 9 bases fitting TRBD2. CDR1 is SQVTM and CDR2 is ANQGSEA in the germline V gene. CDR3 length: 15 amino acids. J lost 2 bases, V lost 6 bases, and 8 bases had no gene match. CDR3 region: CSVYTLAGPYNEQFF. Written as DNA, the CDR3 is TGCAGCGTCTACACACTAGCGGGTCCCTACAATGAGCAGTTCTTC.

This clone has only a few counts. The V call is TRBV7-9, the J call TRBJ2-1, with D unresolved. Germline values: CDR1 SEHNR, CDR2 FQNEAQ (reference sequence). V lost 5 bases, J lost 7 bases, and 6 bases lay in between. The CDR3 spans 11 residues. This CDR3 reads CASSQENEQFF. In DNA, the CDR3 is TGTGCCAGCAGCCAGGAAAATGAGCAGTTCTTC.

Worth noting for this clone: The same CDR3 also results from other DNA sequences found in this sample. The genes are TRBV7-9 and TRBJ2-7, with D perhaps TRBD2 (5 bases). With 3 bases removed from V and 1 base from J, the gap between germline ends came to 10 bases. Germline V gene data show CDR1 as SEHNR and CDR2 as FQNEAQ (reference sequence). This CDR3 spans 14 amino acids. This CDR3 reads CASSFGGSSYEQYF. As DNA, the CDR3 is TGTGCCAGCAGCTTTGGAGGTTCTTCCTACGAGCAGTACTTC.

The table lists this clone with a few counts. The chain uses TRBV5-6 and TRBJ2-7, with D possibly being TRBD1 (5 bases). Germline values: CDR1 SGHDT, CDR2 YYEEEE. This CDR3 spans 19 amino acids. Trimming left V 0 bases short and J 0 bases short, with 22 bases between. The CDR3 sequence: CASSLAGPIWGQDSYEQYF. CDR3 DNA: TGTGCCAGCAGCTTGGCCGGTCCCATTTGGGGCCAGGACTCCTACGAGCAGTACTTC. The full variable domain, its missing parts supplied by reference TRBV5-6 and TRBJ2-7, is DAGVTQSPTHLIKTRGQQVTLRCSPKSGHDTVSWYQQALGQGPQFIFQYYEEEERQRGNFPDRFSGHQFPNYSSELNVNALLLGDSALYLCASSLAGPIWGQDSYEQYFGPGTRLTVT.

The chain has TRBV29-1 and TRBJ1-5, with D possibly TRBD1 on 6 matching bases. CDR1 and CDR2 (germline): SQVTM, ANQGSEA. Trimming took off 6 bases at V and 5 bases at J, with 23 bases between the two ends. The CDR3 extends over 16 amino acids. CDR3 DNA sequence: TGCAGCGTCTCCGGTCCTGGGACACCTGGTCATCAGCCCCAGCATTTT. This codes for CSVSGPGTPGHQPQHF.